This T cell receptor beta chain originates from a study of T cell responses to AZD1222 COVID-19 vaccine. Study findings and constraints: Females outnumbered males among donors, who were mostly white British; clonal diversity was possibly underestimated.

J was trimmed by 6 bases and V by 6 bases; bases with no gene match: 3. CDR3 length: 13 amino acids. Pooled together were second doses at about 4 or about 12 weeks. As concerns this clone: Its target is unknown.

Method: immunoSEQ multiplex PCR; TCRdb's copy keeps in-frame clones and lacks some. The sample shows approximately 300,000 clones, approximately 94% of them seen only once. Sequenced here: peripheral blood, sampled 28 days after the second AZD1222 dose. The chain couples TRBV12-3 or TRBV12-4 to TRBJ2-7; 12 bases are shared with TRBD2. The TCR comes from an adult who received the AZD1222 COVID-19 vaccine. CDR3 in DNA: TGTGCCAGCAGCACTAGCGGGAGGTCCGAGCAGTACTTC. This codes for CASSTSGRSEQYF.